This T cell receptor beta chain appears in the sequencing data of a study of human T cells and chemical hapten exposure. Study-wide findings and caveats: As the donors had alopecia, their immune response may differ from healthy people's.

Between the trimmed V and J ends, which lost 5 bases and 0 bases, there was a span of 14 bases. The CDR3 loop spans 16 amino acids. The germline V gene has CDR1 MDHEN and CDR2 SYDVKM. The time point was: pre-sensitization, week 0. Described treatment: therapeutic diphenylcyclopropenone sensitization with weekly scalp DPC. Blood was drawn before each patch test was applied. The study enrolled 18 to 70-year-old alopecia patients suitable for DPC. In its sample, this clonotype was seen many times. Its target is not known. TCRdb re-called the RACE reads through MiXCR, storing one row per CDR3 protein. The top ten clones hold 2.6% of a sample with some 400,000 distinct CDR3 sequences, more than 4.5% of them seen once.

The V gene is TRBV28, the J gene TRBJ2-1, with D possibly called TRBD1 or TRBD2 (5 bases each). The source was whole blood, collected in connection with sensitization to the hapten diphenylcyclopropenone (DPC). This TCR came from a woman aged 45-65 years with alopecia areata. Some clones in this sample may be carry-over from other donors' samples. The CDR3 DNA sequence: TGTGCCAGCAGTACCCGACCGGGGCGCTCCTACAATGAGCAGTTCTTC. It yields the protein CASSTRPGRSYNEQFF.